This T cell receptor beta chain came from a study of Graves' ophthalmopathy and Graves' hyperthyroidism. Study-wide points: Blood contained most expanded thyroid clonotypes exceeding 0.001 frequency. The model predicted ophthalmopathy progression with around 70% sensitivity and around 72% specificity.

Comment on this clonotype: The antigen remains unidentified.

It was from about 9.1 ml of fresh peripheral blood that the PBMCs came. Amplification of the TCR beta CDR3 regions used RNA transcripts (as template). HTBI primers were used in a first-round RT-PCR, which preceded a second-round multiplex PCR. TCRdb used MiXCR to reprocess the multiplex PCR reads, holding one entry per CDR3 protein. There are hundreds of thousands of distinct CDR3 sequences in the sample; 35% to 50% occur only once, and 40% to 55% lies in the top ten. With V trimmed by 6 bases and J by 6 bases, 7 bases remained unmatched. This CDR3 region has 15 residues. CDR1 and CDR2 from the germline V gene are MNHEY and SVGAGI.

Sample: peripheral blood. The rearrangement links TRBV6-5 to TRBJ1-4; TRBD1 matches 10 bases. This receptor was identified in an adult man with Graves' ophthalmopathy. CDR3 residues: CASRQAGTGDEKLFF. Written as DNA, the CDR3 is TGTGCCAGCAGACAAGCCGGGACAGGGGATGAAAAACTGTTTTTT.